This T cell receptor (beta chain) stems from a study of blood T cell repertoires in COVID-19. Study in general: The samples span acute and convalescent COVID-19 from the United States, Italy and Spain. From T cells, B-cell-depleted T cells, or PBMCs came the material, which was cDNA or gDNA.

The V end was cut by 8 bases, the J end by 0 bases, with 8 bases between. Germline V CDR1 and CDR2: MNHNY, SVGAGI (reference sequence). This CDR3 is 13 amino acids long. Assay: immunoSEQ multiplex PCR; the TCRdb copy retains only in-frame clones and omits some. The sample shows fewer than 200,000 clones, 88% of them seen only once. The count of this clone is one. Those who participated ranged in age from roughly 18 to 89 years and resided in about 24 US areas. Recovered status applied to Cohort 3 donors who had two consecutive negative PCRs. It also applied to those with clearance or with symptom resolution.

Sequenced sample: PBMCs or T cells enriched from blood (not recorded which). The chain recombines TRBV6-6 with TRBJ1-5; D is ambiguous. This TCR derives from a woman under 30 who had recovered from COVID-19. CDR3 bases: TGTGCCAGCGTAGATAATAGCAATCAGCCCCAGCATTTT. Translated, it gives CASVDNSNQPQHF.